This T cell receptor beta chain was sequenced for a study of human T cells and chemical hapten exposure. This clonotype occurred many times. Time point defined: healthy volunteer bleed at 6 weeks. Someone pulled total RNA out of unfractionated whole blood. TCRdb ran MiXCR on the RACE reads and lists one entry per CDR3 protein. Counted here are under 50,000 distinct CDR3 sequences, 3.7% occurring once; the ten biggest clones make up 5.6%. Material for sequencing was whole blood. The receptor was isolated from a human donor in good health. Some clones in this sample may be carry-over from other donors' samples.

The CDR3 sequence: CAWSPTVLSYEQYF. The CDR3 DNA is TGTGCCTGGAGTCCGACAGTCCTCTCCTACGAGCAGTACTTC. The chain is built from TRBV30 and TRBJ2-7; D is perhaps TRBD1 (5 bases). Germline lookup yields CDR1 GTSNPN and CDR2 SVGIG (reference sequence). The ends were cut back, 2 bases at V and 0 bases at J, with 11 bases in the middle. The CDR3 runs to 14 residues.